Reported below is one TCR beta chain. The target of this receptor is not known. The input lacks base qualities; no much larger clone sits a single base away. Cut back by 4 bases and 4 bases, the V and J ends lie 11 bases apart. CDR1 and CDR2, per the germline V gene, are SGHVS and FQNEAQ. From the cysteine through the phenylalanine, the CDR3 covers 14 amino acids. The sequence is cut down to CDR3 DNA, 42 bases in frame from base 1. The entry originates in a study of T-cell reconstitution after alpha-beta-depleted transplantation in children (dated by TCRdb to 2015 to 2016). Background for the entire study: The study quantitatively tracked T-cell immune reconstitution after TCRalphabeta/CD19-depleted allogeneic hematopoietic cell transplantation in children using TCR repertoire profiling.

The sample's treatment or condition label, in plain terms: allogeneic hematopoietic cell transplantation with graft depleted of TCRalphabeta T cells and CD19 B cells. TCRalphabeta/CD19-depleted allogeneic hematopoietic cell grafts were given to the transplant recipients, all of whom were children. Overall study outcomes, separate from this receptor: In some patients, the high TCRbeta diversity seen at day 60 was put down to recipient T cells and intrathymic progenitors that had survived conditioning. Hyperexpanded clone frequencies declined over subsequent months; after one year, T-cell counts and TCRbeta diversity were mostly attributed to newly produced T cells. The apparently early recovery of alphabetaT-cell counts about two months after transplant reportedly depended on only several hundred rapidly expanded clones that came from non-depleted graft cells.

The library was produced with PCR. For sequencing, an Illumina HiSeq 2500 was employed. Molecular barcoding was employed in the preparation of TCR libraries, with unique molecular identifiers being used to normalize TCRbeta repertoire quantification. The public reads were reprocessed in TCRdb via fastp at Q25 and MiXCR, keeping in-frame beta chains. Each entry merges the rows of one CDR3 protein and shows their most common DNA and genes. The sample table lists roughly 400,000 distinct CDR3 sequences, approximately 41% of them with a count of one. Of the sample, 27% falls within the top ten clones. Sequencing was performed on PBMCs, taken before TCRalphabeta/CD19-depleted stem cell transplant. The chain couples TRBV7-8 to TRBJ1-5; the D region possibly corresponds to TRBD1 (6 bases align). The sequence came from a girl aged 2 to 10 with aplastic anemia, due to receive a stem cell transplant. The nucleotide sequence is TGTGCCAGCAGCTCAAACAGGGAGAATCAGCCCCAGCATTTT. Protein translation: CASSSNRENQPQHF.